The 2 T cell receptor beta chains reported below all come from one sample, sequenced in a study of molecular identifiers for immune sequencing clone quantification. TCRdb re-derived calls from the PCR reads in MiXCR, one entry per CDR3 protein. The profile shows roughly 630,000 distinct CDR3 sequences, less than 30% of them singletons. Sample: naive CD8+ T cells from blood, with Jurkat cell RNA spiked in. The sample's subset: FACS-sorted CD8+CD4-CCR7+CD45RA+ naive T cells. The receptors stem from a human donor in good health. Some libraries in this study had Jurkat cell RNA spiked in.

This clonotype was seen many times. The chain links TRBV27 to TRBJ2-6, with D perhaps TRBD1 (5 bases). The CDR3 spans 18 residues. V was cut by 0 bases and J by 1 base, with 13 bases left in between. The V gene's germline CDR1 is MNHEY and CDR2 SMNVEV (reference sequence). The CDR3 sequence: CASSLSARALSGANVLTF. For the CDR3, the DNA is TGTGCCAGCAGTTTATCGGCCAGGGCCCTGTCTGGGGCCAACGTCCTGACTTTC.

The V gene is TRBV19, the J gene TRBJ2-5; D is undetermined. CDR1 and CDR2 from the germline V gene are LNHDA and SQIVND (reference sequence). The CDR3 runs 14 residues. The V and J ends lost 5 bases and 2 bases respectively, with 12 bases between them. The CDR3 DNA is TGTGCCAGTAGTGCCTTCAGCGAGCAAGAGACCCAGTACTTC. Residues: CASSAFSEQETQYF. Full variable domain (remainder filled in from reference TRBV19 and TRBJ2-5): DGGITQSPKYLFRKEGQNVTLSCEQNLNHDAMYWYRQDPGQGLRLIYYSQIVNDFQKGDIAEGYSVSREKKESFPLTVTSAQKNPTAFYLCASSAFSEQETQYFGPGTRLLVL.